This T cell receptor beta chain appears in the sequencing data of a study of breast tumors, draining lymph nodes, adjacent tissues. Findings of the study overall: The lymph node origin of tumor T cells was framed as consistent with a hypothesis, not demonstrated. Luminal-like breast cancer showed significantly greater tumor-nontumor repertoire similarity than basal-like breast cancer did. Tumors had less TCR diversity than lymph nodes, more than nontumor tissue. The data were judged consistent with most tumor T cells coming from lymph node and expanding in tumor.

The germline V gene encodes CDR1 SEHNR and CDR2 FQNEAQ (reference sequence). V lost 5 bases to trimming and J lost 3 bases; unmatched junction nucleotides: 3. The CDR3 totals 13 residues. Samples came from axillary lymph nodes draining the breast cancer. Worth noting for this clonotype: The antigen remains undetermined.

TCRdb called the multiplex PCR reads again in MiXCR, with one record for every CDR3 protein. The profile covers under 300,000 distinct CDR3 sequences, with around 34% appearing a single time and 3% to 4% taken by the ten largest. The clonotype comes from a female donor with breast cancer. Some clones in this sample may be carry-over from other donors' samples. Sample: axillary lymph node tissue. The genes are TRBV7-9 and TRBJ2-7; 8 positions match TRBD2. CDR3: CASSRGGYYEQYF. In nucleotides, the CDR3 is TGTGCCAGCAGCCGCGGGGGGTACTACGAGCAGTACTTC.